This section outlines one T cell receptor beta chain sequence together with its context. Its antigen is currently unknown. The data were taken from a study of T cells in localized non-small cell lung cancer. The assay was immunoSEQ multiplex PCR, and TCRdb's table has in-frame clones only and misses some. Of approximately 30,000 clones in the sample, about 90% were seen once. Study-level results: Maximal T cell clonality occurred in uninvolved adjacent lung, with tumor ranking below it. Blood T cell density predicted longer survival; adjacent-lung clonality, shorter. Investigators sequenced only a single tumor region, leaving heterogeneity possible.

The sample in question was peripheral blood mononuclear cells, obtained before any cancer treatment. The clonotype originates from a man aged 40-75 years with stage III lung adenocarcinoma.

The CDR3 loop reads CASNGQGASGELFF. Here the CDR3 DNA reads TGTGCCAGCAACGGACAGGGGGCGAGCGGGGAGCTGTTTTTT. The chain has TRBV5-4 and TRBJ2-2, with 11 bases lining up with TRBD1. Germline V gene sequence: CDR1 SGHNT, CDR2 YYREEE (reference sequence). The CDR3 has 14 residues. V shed 6 bases, J shed 7 bases, and the junction held 5 bases outside the gene matches.